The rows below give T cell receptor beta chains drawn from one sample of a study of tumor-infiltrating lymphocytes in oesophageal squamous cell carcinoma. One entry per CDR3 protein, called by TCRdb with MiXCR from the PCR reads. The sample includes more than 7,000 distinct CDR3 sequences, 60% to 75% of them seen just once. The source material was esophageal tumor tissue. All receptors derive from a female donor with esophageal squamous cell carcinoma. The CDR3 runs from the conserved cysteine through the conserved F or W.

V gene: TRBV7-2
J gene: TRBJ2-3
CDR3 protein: CASSPSRTDTQYF

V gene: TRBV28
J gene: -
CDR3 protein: CASSSSGLNNEQFF

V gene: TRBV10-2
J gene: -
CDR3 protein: CASAFGSSYNEQFF

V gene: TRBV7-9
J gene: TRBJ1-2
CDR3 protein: CASSNIITGDFNYGYTF

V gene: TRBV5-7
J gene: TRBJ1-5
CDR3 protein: CASSFWGSNQPQHF

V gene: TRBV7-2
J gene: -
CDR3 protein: CASSWGPTYEQYF

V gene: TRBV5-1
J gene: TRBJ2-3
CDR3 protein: CASSFSATADTQYF

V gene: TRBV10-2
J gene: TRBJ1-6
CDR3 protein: CASSEKNFATKYNSPLHF

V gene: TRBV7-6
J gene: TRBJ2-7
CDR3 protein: CASSPRLNIQYF

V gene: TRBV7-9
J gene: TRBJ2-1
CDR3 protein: CASSLAAGAAYNEQFF

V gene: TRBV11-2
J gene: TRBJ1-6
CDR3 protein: CASSSGQYNSPLHF

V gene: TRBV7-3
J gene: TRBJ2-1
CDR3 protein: CASSLLAGEYNEQFF

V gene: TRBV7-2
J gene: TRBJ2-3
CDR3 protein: CASSPYRDDTQYF

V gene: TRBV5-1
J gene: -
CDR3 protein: CASSDQGGSDEQFF

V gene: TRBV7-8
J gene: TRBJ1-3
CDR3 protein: CASSVGRTPSGNTIYF

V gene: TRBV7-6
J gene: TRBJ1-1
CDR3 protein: CASSLQTNTEAFF

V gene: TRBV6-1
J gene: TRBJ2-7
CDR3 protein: CASSETGESYEQYF

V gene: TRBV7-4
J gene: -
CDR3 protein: CASSFTLAGGTYEQYF

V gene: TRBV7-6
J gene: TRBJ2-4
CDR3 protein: CASARRREAREAQYF

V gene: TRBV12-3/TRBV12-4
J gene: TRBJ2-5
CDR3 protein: CASSPGAGTYNEQYF

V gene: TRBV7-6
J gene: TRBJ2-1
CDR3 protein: CASSFPKPGRERNEQFF

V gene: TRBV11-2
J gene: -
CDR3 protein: CASSLGGGRETQYF

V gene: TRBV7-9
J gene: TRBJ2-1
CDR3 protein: CASSLRDGTSGNVEQFF

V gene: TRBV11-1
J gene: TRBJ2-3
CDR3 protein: CASSLGGTGGVADTQYF

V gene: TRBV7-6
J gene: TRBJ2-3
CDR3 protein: CASSLGTSGRTDTQYF

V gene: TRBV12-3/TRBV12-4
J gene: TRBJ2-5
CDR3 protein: CASSLSRVETQYF

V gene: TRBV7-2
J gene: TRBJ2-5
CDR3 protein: CASSYSQETQYF

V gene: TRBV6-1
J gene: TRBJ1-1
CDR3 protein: CASRQGTEAFF

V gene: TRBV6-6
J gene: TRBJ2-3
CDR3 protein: CARLAPTDTQYF

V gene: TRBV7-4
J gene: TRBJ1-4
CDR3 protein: CASSLAEGREKLFF

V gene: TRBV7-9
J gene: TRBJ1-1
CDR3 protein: CASSPQWRGNTEAFF

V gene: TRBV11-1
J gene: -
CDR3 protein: CASSPASASGRAGEQYF

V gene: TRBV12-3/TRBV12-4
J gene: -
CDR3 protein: CASSLLAGGYTF

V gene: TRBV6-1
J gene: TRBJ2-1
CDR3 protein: CASSEGRFRSYNEQFF

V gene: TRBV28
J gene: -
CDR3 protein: CASSFRGGDEQYF

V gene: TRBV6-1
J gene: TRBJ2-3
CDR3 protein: CASSNEWEATQYF

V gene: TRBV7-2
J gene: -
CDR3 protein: CASSLALGGGQGTEAFF

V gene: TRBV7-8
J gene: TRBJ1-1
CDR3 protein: CASSLGSRGLNTEAFF

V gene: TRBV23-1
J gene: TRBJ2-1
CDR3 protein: CASSQARAVDEQFF

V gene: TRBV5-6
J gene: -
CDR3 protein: CASSSWDEQYF

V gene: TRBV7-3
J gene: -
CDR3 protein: CASFIDSSGTDAYGYTF

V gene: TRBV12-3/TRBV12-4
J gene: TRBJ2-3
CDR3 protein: CASSLAGTIRSPLHF

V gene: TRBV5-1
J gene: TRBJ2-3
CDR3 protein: CASSLTDSTDTQYF

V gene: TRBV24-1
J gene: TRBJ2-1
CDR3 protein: CATQRFDEQFF

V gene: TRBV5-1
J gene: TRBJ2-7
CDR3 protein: CASSSDLGNYEQYF

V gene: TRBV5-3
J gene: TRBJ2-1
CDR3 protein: CASSLATSSYNEQFF

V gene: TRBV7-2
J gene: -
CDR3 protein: CANSLRAVTYEQYF

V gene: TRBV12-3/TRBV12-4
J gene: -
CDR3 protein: CASSFVPSDEQYF

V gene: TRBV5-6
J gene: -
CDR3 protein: CASSPQGNPYEQYF

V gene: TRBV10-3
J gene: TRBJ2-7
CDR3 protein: CAISEVLRAGEQYF

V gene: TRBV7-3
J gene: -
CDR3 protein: CASSPTRGGHVHNEQFF

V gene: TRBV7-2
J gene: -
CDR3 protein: CASSSGLAGAISEQYF

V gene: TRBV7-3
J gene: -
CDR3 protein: CASTMVGQPQYF

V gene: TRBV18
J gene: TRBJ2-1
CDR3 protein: CASSPMRGHEQFF

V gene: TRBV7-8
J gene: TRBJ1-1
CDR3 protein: CASSLRTELNTEAFF

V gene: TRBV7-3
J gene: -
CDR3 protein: CASSLGDYAHNEQFF